What follows describes a single TCR beta chain. The target antigen is unknown. Sample-barcoded 5' priming and a J-beta primer mix drove a second PCR of about 6 to 12 cycles. Each cDNA was tagged by a template-switch adaptor containing 12 random nucleotides. TCRdb reanalysed the 5' RACE reads using MiXCR and keeps one entry per CDR3 protein. The data show hundreds of thousands of distinct CDR3 sequences, more than 40% seen once. This record belongs to a study of blood T cells in healthy people across ages. Points from the study as a whole: Per million T cells, TCR beta diversity dropped about linearly as age rose. Possibly, changes in expanded clonotypes were confounded because donor CMV status was unknown.

The CDR3 totals 14 residues. Trimming cost V 7 bases and J 7 bases; bases outside gene matches: 5. Samples had at least 7 million PBMCs isolated from them. This TCR was sampled from a woman in her sixties or seventies in good health. This chain joins TRBV12-3 or TRBV12-4 and TRBJ2-1; 12 bases map to TRBD2. Specimen: blood. The CDR3 sequence is CASTTSGSSNEQFF. The CDR3 DNA is TGTGCCAGCACGACTAGCGGGAGTAGTAATGAGCAGTTCTTC.